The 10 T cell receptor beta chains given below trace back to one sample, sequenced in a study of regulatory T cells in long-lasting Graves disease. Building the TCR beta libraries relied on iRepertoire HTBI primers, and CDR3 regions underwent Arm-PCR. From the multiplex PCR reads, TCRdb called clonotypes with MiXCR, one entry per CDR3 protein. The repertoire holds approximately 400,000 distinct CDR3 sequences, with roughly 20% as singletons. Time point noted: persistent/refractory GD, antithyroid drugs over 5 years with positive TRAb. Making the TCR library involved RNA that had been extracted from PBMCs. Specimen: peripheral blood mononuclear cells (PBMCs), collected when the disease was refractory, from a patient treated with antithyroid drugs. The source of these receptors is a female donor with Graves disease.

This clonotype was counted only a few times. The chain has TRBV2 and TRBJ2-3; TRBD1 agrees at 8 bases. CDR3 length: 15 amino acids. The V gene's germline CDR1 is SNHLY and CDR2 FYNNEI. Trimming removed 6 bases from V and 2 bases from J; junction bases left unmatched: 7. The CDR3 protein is CASSDWGQVTDTQYF. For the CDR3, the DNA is TGTGCCAGCAGCGATTGGGGACAGGTCACAGATACGCAGTATTTT.

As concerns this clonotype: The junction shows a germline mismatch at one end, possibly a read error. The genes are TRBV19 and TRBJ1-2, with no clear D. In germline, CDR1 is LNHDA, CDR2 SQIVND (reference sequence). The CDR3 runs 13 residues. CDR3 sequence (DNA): TGTGCCAGTAATATATCCGGGAACTATGGCTACACCTTC. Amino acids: CASNISGNYGYTF.

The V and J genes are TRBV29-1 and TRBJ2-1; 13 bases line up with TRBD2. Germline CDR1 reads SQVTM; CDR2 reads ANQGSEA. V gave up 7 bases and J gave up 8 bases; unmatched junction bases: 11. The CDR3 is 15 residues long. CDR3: CSASPLAGGADEQFF. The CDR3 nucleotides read TGCAGCGCCTCCCCACTAGCGGGAGGGGCTGATGAGCAGTTCTTC.

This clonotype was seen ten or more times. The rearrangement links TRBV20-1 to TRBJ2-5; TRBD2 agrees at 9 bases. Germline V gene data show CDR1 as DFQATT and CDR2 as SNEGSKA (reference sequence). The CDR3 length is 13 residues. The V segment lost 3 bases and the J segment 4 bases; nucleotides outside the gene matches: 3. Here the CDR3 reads CSARTSGPETQYF. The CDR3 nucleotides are TGCAGTGCTAGGACTAGCGGTCCAGAGACCCAGTACTTC.

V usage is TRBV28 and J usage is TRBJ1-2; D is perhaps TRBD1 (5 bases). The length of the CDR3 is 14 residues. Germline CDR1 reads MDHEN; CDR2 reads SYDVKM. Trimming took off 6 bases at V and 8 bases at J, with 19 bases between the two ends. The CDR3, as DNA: TGTGCCAGCAGAAACCGGGGGGACCCCTTGGGCTACACCTTC. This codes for CASRNRGDPLGYTF.

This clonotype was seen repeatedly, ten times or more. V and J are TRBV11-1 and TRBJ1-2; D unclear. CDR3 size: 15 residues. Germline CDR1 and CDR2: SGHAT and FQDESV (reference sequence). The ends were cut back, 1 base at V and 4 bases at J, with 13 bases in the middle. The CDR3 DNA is TGTGCCAGCAGCTTAGGAGAAGAGGGCGCCTATGGCTACACCTTC. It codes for CASSLGEEGAYGYTF.

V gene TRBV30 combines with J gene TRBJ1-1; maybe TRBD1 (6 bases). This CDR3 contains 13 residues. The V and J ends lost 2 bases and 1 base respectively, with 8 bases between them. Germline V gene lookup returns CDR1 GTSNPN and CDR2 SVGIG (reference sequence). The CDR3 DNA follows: TGTGCCTGGAGTCCGGGGGCGAACACTGAAGCTTTCTTT. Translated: CAWSPGANTEAFF.

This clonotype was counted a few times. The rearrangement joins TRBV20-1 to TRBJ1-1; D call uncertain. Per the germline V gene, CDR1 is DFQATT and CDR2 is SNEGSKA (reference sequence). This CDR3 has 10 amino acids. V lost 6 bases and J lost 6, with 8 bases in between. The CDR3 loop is CSATRAEAFF. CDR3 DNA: TGCAGTGCAACTCGTGCTGAAGCTTTCTTT.

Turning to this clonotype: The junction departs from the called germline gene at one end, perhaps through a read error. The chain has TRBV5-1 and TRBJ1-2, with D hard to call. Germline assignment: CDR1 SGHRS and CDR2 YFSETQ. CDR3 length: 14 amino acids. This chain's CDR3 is CASSPPLGNYGYTF. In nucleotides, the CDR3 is TGTGCCAGCAGCCCTCCCTTAGGGAACTATGGCTACACCTTC.

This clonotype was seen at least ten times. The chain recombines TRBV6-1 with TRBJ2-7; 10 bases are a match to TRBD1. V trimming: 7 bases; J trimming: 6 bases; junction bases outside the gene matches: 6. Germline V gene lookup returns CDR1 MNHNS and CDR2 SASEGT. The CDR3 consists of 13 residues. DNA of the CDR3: TGTGCCAGCACGGGACAGGGGCCTGGCGAGCAGTACTTC. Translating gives CASTGQGPGEQYF.